This T cell receptor (beta chain) was recorded in a study of T cells in women clearing cervical HPV infection. Profiling relied on immunoSEQ multiplex PCR, and the TCRdb table lists in-frame clones only, not all of them. This repertoire includes some 39,000 clones. This CDR3 region has 15 residues. Germline V gene data show CDR1 as SGHNT and CDR2 as YYREEE (reference sequence). J gave up 8 bases and V 5 bases, and 8 bases lay outside the gene matches. Concerning this clone itself: Antigen specificity is unknown. Read sequence stops 3 residues before the CDR3 end, and the germline J gene provides the missing end.

Broader study findings: T-cell numbers per sample were unknown and may explain richness differences. Repertoire richness, not evenness, was significantly elevated in CIN3+ cases versus controls.

The sequenced sample consisted of blood buffy coat. The chain carries TRBV5-4 and TRBJ2-1, with 12 bases that match TRBD1. This receptor was identified in a woman aged 18-70 years with a cervical HPV16 infection that either progressed to CIN3+ or cleared (not recorded which). CDR3 sequence: CASRTRDRGLDEQFF. The covered CDR3 bases are TGTGCCAGCAGAACTCGGGACAGGGGGCTAGATGAG.